This T cell receptor beta chain was identified in a study of cytomegalovirus exposure and HLA in healthy donors. It was with 60 Vbeta and 13 Jbeta primers that the PCR ran. Measured with immunoSEQ multiplex PCR; TCRdb has only the in-frame clones, and not every one. In the table there are about 97,000 clones, roughly 70% of which are singletons. The sample holds a few counts of this clone. The length of the CDR3 is 16 residues. Germline V gene sequence: CDR1 MGHRA, CDR2 YSYEKL. Trimming left V 1 base short and J 5 bases short, with 14 bases between. Sequenced material: PBMCs. The chain couples TRBV4-1 to TRBJ1-4; D is uncertain. The sequence came from a man aged 45-65 years in good health and CMV-seronegative. Here the CDR3 DNA reads TGCGCCAGCAGCCAAGTAAGTTCTAGGAGAAATGAAAAACTGTTTTTT. It is translated as CASSQVSSRRNEKLFF.